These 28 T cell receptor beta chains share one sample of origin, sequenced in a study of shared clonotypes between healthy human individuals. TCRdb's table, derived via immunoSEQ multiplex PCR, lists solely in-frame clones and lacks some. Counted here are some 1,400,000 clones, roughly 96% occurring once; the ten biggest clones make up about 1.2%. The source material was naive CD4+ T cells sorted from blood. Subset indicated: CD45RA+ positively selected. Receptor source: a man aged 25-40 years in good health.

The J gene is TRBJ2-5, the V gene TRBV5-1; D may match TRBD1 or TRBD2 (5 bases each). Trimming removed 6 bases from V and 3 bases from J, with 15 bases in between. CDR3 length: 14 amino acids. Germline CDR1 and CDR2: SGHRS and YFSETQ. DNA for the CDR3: TGCGCCAGCACTAGGCAGGGTAGCGAAGAGACCCAGTACTTC. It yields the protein CASTRQGSEETQYF. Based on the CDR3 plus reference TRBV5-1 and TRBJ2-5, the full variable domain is KAGVTQTPRYLIKTRGQQVTLSCSPISGHRSVSWYQQTPGQGLQFLFEYFSETQRNKGNFPGRFSGRQFSNSRSEMNVSTLELGDSALYLCASTRQGSEETQYFGPGTRLLVL.

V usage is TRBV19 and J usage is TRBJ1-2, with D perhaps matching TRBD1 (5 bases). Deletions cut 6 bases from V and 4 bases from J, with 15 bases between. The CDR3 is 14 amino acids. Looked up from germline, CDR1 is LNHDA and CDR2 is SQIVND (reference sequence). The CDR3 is CASSSPQGGYGYTF. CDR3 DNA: TGTGCCAGTAGCTCCCCCCAGGGCGGCTATGGCTACACCTTC.

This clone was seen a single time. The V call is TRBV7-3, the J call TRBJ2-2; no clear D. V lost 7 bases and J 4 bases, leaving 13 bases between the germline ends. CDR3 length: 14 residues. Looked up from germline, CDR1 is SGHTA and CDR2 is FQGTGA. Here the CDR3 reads CASTPSQSTGELFF. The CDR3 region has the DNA TGTGCCAGCACCCCATCCCAAAGCACCGGGGAGCTGTTTTTT.

CDR3 sequence reads: CASSPLKRFTDTQYF. CDR3 nucleotides: TGCGCCAGCAGCCCGCTAAAAAGGTTTACAGATACGCAGTATTTT. V gene TRBV5-1 combines with J gene TRBJ2-3, with D uncertain. The CDR3 totals 15 residues. The V end lost 4 bases, the J end lost 3 bases, and 15 bases lay between the germline ends. Germline V gives CDR1 SGHRS, CDR2 YFSETQ.

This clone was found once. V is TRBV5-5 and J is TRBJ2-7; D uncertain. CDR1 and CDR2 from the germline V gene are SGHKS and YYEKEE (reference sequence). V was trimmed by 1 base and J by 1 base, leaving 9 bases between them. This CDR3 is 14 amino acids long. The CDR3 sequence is CASSLTTGSYEQYF. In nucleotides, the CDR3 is TGTGCCAGCAGCTTGACGACCGGTTCCTACGAGCAGTACTTC.

The chain's CDR3 is CASSPRTPSSGANVLTF. The CDR3 DNA follows: TGCGCCAGCAGCCCCCGGACACCAAGCTCTGGGGCCAACGTCCTGACTTTC. V gene TRBV4-1 combines with J gene TRBJ2-6, with D tentatively TRBD1 (5 bases). Germline loops: CDR1 MGHRA, CDR2 YSYEKL. V was shortened by 4 bases and J by 0 bases, with 13 bases between the two germline ends. The CDR3 length is 17 residues.

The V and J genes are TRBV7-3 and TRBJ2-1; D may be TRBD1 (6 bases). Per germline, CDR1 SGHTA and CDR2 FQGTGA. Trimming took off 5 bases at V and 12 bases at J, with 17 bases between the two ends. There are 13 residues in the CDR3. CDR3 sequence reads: CASSPGDIRAQFF. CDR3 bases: TGTGCCAGCAGCCCCGGGGACATTCGTGCGCAGTTCTTC.

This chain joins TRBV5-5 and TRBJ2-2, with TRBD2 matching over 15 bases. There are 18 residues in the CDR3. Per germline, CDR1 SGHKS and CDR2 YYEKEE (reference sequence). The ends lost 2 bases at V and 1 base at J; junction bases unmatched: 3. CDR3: CASSFRGLAGGNTGELFF. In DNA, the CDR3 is TGTGCCAGCAGCTTCCGGGGACTAGCGGGAGGGAACACCGGGGAGCTGTTTTTT.

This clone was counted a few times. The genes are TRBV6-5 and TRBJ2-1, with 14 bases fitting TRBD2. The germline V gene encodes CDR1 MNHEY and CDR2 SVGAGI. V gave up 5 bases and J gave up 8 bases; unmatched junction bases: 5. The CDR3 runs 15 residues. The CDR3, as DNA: TGTGCCAGCAGTCTGGGACTAGCGGGAGTGTATGAGCAGTTCTTC. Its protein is CASSLGLAGVYEQFF.

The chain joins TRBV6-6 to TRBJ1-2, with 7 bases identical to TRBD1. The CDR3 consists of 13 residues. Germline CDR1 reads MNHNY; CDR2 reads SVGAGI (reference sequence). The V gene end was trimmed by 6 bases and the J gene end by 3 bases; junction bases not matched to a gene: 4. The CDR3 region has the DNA TGTGCCAGCAGCCTCGGGACAGACTATGGCTACACCTTC. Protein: CASSLGTDYGYTF.

The DNA of the CDR3 is TGTGCCACCAGCCCCCGGGACGCGGATACGCAGTATTTT. Encoded protein: CATSPRDADTQYF. The chain links TRBV15 to TRBJ2-3, with D tentatively TRBD1 or TRBD2 (5 bases each). V lost 5 bases to trimming and J lost 6 bases, with 12 bases between them. Germline V gives CDR1 LNHNV, CDR2 YYDKDF (reference sequence). The CDR3 runs 13 residues.

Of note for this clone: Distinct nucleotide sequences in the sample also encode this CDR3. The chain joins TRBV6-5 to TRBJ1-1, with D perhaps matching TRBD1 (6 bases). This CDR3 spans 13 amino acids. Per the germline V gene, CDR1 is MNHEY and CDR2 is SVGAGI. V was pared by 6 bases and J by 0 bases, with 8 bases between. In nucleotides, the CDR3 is TGTGCCAGCAGGAGACAGGTGAACACTGAAGCTTTCTTT. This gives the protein CASRRQVNTEAFF.

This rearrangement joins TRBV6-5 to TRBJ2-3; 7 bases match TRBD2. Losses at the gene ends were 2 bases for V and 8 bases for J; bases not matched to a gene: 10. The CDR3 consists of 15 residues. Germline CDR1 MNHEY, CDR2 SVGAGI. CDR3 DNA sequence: TGTGCCAGCAGTTACGTTTCTGGGGGGGTCGGTACGCAGTATTTT. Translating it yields CASSYVSGGVGTQYF.

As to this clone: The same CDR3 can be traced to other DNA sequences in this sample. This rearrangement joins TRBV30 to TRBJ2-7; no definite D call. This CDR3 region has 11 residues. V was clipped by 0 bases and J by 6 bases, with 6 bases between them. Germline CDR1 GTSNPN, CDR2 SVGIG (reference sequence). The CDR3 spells CAWSVLLEQYF. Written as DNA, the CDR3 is TGTGCCTGGAGTGTACTCCTCGAGCAGTACTTC.

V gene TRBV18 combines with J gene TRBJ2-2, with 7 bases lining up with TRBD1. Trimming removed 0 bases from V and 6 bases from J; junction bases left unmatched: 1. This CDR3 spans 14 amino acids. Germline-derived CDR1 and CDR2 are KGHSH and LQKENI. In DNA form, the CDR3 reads TGTGCCAGCTCACCACCGGACAGGTCCGGGGAGCTGTTTTTT. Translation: CASSPPDRSGELFF. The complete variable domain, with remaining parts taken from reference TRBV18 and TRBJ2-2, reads NAGVMQNPRHLVRRRGQEARLRCSPMKGHSHVYWYRQLPEEGLKFMVYLQKENIIDESGMPKERFSAEFPKEGPSILRIQQVVRGDSAAYFCASSPPDRSGELFFGEGSRLTVL.

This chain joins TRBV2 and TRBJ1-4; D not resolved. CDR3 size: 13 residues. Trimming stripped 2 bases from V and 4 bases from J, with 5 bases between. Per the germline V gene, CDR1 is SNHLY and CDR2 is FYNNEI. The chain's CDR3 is CASSESGNEKLFF. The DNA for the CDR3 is TGTGCCAGCAGTGAATCGGGTAATGAAAAACTGTTTTTT.

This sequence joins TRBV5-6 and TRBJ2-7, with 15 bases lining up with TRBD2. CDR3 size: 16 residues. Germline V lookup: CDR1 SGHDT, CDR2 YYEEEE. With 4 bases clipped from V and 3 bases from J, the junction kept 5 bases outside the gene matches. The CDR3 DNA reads TGTGCCAGCAGCCGGACTAGCGGGAGGGCCCACTACGAGCAGTACTTC. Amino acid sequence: CASSRTSGRAHYEQYF. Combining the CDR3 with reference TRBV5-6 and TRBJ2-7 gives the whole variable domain DAGVTQSPTHLIKTRGQQVTLRCSPKSGHDTVSWYQQALGQGPQFIFQYYEEEERQRGNFPDRFSGHQFPNYSSELNVNALLLGDSALYLCASSRTSGRAHYEQYFGPGTRLTVT.

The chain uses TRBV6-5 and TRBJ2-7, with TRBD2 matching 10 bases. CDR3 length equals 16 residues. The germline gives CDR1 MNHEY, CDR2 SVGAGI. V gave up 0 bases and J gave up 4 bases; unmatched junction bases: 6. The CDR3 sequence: CASSYSLAGGPYEQYF. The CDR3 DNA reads TGTGCCAGCAGTTACTCGTTAGCGGGAGGACCTTACGAGCAGTACTTC.

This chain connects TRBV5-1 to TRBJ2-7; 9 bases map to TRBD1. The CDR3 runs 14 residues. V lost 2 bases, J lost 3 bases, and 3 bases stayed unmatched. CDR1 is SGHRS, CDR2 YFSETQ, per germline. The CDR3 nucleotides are TGCGCCAGCAGCTTCCGACAGGGGGTCTACGAGCAGTACTTC. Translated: CASSFRQGVYEQYF. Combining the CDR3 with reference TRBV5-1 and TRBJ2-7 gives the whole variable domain KAGVTQTPRYLIKTRGQQVTLSCSPISGHRSVSWYQQTPGQGLQFLFEYFSETQRNKGNFPGRFSGRQFSNSRSEMNVSTLELGDSALYLCASSFRQGVYEQYFGPGTRLTVT.

Here the CDR3 reads CASRGVPSTDTQYF. CDR3 sequence (DNA): TGTGCCAGCAGGGGGGTTCCGAGCACAGATACGCAGTATTTT. V and J are TRBV27 and TRBJ2-3, with D perhaps being TRBD1 or TRBD2 (5 bases each). The CDR3 spans 14 residues. Trimming pared 6 bases from V and 0 bases from J, leaving 10 bases between. Germline V gene data show CDR1 as MNHEY and CDR2 as SMNVEV (reference sequence).

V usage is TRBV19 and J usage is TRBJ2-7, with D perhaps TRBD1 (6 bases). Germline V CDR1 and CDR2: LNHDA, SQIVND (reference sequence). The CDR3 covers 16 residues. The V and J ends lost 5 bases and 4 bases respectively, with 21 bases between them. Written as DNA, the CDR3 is TGTGCCAGTAGTCCTAGACCAGGGGCGCTTGGATACGAGCAGTACTTC. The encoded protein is CASSPRPGALGYEQYF. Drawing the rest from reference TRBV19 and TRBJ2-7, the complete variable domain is DGGITQSPKYLFRKEGQNVTLSCEQNLNHDAMYWYRQDPGQGLRLIYYSQIVNDFQKGDIAEGYSVSREKKESFPLTVTSAQKNPTAFYLCASSPRPGALGYEQYFGPGTRLTVT.

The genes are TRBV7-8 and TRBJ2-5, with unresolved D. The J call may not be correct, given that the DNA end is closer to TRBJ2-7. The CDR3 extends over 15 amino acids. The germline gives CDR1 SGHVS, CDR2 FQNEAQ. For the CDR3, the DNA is TGTGCCAGCAGCTTAGTAGCAGGCCGCTCCTACGAGCAGTACTTC. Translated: CASSLVAGRSYEQYF.

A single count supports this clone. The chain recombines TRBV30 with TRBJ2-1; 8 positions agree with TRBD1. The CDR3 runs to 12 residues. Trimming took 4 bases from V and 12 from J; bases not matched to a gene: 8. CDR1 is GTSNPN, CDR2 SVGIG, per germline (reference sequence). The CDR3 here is CAWTGTGTGQFF. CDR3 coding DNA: TGTGCCTGGACCGGAACCGGGACAGGGCAGTTCTTC. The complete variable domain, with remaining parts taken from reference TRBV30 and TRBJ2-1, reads SQTIHQWPATLVQPVGSPLSLECTVEGTSNPNLYWYRQAAGRGLQLLFYSVGIGQISSEVPQNLSASRPQDRQFILSSKKLLLSDSGFYLCAWTGTGTGQFFGPGTRLTVL.

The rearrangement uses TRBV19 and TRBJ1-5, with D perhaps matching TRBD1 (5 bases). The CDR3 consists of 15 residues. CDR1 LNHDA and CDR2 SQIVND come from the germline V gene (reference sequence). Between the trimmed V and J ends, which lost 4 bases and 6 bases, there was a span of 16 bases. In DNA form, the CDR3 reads TGTGCCAGTAGTACAACCCAGGGATACGGTCAGCCCCAGCATTTT. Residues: CASSTTQGYGQPQHF.

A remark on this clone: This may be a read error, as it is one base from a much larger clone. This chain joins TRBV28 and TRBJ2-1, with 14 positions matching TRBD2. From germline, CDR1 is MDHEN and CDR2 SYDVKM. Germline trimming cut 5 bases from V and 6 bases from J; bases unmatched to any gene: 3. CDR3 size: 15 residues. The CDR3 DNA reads TGTGCCAGCAGTGCCGGGACTAGCGGGAGCAATGAGCAGTTCTTC. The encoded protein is CASSAGTSGSNEQFF.

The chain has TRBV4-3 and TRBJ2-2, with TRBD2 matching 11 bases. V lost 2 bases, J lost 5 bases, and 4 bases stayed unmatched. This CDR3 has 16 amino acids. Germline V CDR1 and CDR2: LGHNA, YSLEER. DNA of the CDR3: TGCGCCAGCAGCCAACTTCTAGCGGGAGGAACCGGGGAGCTGTTTTTT. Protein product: CASSQLLAGGTGELFF.

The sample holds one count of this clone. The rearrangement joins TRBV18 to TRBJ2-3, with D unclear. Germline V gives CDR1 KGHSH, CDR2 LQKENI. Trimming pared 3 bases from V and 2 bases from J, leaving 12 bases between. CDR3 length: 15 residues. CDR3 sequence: CASSPRMAYTDTQYF. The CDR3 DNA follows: TGTGCCAGCTCACCGAGGATGGCATACACAGATACGCAGTATTTT.

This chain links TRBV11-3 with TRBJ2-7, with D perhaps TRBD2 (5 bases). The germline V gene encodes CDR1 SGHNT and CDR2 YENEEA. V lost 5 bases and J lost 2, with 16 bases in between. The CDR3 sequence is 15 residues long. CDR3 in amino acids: CASSPAEGQAYEQYF. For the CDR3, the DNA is TGTGCCAGCAGCCCAGCCGAGGGCCAGGCCTACGAGCAGTACTTC.